This TCR beta chain was sequenced for a study of OX40 agonist ivuxolimab in advanced cancers. For the wider study: Ivuxolimab, which targeted the costimulatory receptor OX40 (CD134), was an agonistic, fully human IgG2 monoclonal antibody. Partial responses occurred in three dose-escalation patients, of whom one had hepatocellular carcinoma and two had cutaneous melanoma. Among the approximately 50 dose-escalation patients, about 20 had hepatocellular carcinoma, roughly 15 melanoma, 9 renal cell carcinoma and 9 head and neck cancer. Intravenous ivuxolimab was administered to patients every 2 weeks at six dose levels: 0.01, 0.1, 0.3, 1.5, 3 and 10 mg/kg. The paper describes the monotherapy dose-escalation part (N ≈ 52 patients) of the phase I trial of ivuxolimab. The point of sequencing TCRbeta in the periphery was to test whether ivuxolimab changed TCR sequence diversity and drove clonal T-cell expansion. Patients were allowed to have had prior anti-PD-1, anti-PD-L1 or anti-CTLA-4 therapy, and roughly 40% of the dose-escalation patients had been treated with checkpoint inhibitors. In the dose-escalation cohort, approximately 82% of patients were male, and the mean age was around 60 years, with a range of 23 to 79.

For sequencing of the TCRbeta CDR3 region, genomic DNA was extracted from the sorted cells. The immunoSEQ Assay was used to sequence the TCRbeta CDR3 regions. Held by TCRdb, this immuneACCESS table contains in-frame sequences only and omits some clones. Under half of the omission traces to an unresolved V gene where checked; the cause of the rest is unknown. The sample data list 75,000 to 95,000 clones, and 90% to 95% of these were observed just once. Together, the top ten hold about 2.3% of the sample. A remark on this clone: This receptor's antigen is unknown. There are no base qualities to consult, and no much larger clone falls within one base.

Results and caveats for the whole study, not just this receptor: At doses of 0.1 to 3.0 mg/kg, clonal expansion of both CD4+ and CD8+ blood T cells was observed from baseline to week 6. In the 0.1-3.0 mg/kg groups, partial responders had among the lowest normalized peripheral clonal expansion, particularly in CD8+ T cells. Low levels of normalized T-cell clonal expansion were also seen in some patients who did not respond. After ivuxolimab, CD8+ T cells had more expanded clones than CD4+ T cells on average. The antigen specificity of the peripheral T cells that underwent clonal expansion was not determined.

The trial excluded patients who had a history of autoimmune disease or who were on systemic immunosuppression. In every dose cohort, peripheral blood was drawn for TCR sequencing at baseline, cycle 4 day 1, and cycle 7 day 1. Samples were obtained from an open-label, multicenter, first-in-human phase I dose-escalation trial of ivuxolimab. Adults with locally advanced or metastatic melanoma, renal cell carcinoma, hepatocellular carcinoma or head and neck squamous cell carcinoma were enrolled in the trial. Before TCR sequencing, CD4+ T cells and CD8+ T cells from peripheral blood were sorted into separate populations. Reading the germline V gene gives CDR1 SGDLS and CDR2 YYNGEE. V loses 0 bases at its end and J loses 9 bases; junction bases beyond the gene matches: 5. The CDR3, cysteine through phenylalanine, is 14 amino acids long. The DNA shown is the 42-base CDR3, in frame from base 1.

The source was CD4+ or CD8+ T cells sorted from blood, collected in a trial of the OX40 agonist ivuxolimab. The receptor chain draws on TRBV9 and TRBJ2-1, with 8 junctional bases fitting TRBD1. This TCR was recovered from an adult with an advanced solid tumor such as melanoma, head and neck, liver or kidney cancer. The CDR3 has the sequence CASSVVQGAGEQFF. The DNA reads as follows: TGTGCCAGCAGCGTAGTTCAGGGGGCAGGTGAGCAGTTCTTC.